The 4 T cell receptor beta chains reported below all come from one sample, sequenced in a study of cytomegalovirus exposure and HLA in healthy donors. The PCR had 60 Vbeta and 13 Jbeta primers. Only in-frame clones appear in the TCRdb table, and some are missing; sequencing was by immunoSEQ multiplex PCR. The sample lists some 130,000 clones, 75% to 80% occurring once. Specimen: PBMCs. These receptors originate from a man under 40 in good health and CMV-seronegative.

The J gene is TRBJ1-2, the V gene TRBV28; 7 nucleotides align to TRBD1. CDR3 length: 13 residues. The germline gives CDR1 MDHEN, CDR2 SYDVKM. The ends lost 6 bases at V and 3 bases at J; junction bases unmatched: 4. CDR3 sequence (DNA): TGTGCCAGCAGACCCGGGACAGACTATGGCTACACCTTC. This codes for CASRPGTDYGYTF.

The chain recombines TRBV4-2 with TRBJ1-2, with 7 nucleotides matching TRBD1. V shed 1 base, J shed 0 bases, and the junction held 2 bases outside the gene matches. Germline V gives CDR1 LGHNA, CDR2 YNFKEQ. The CDR3 length is 15 residues. The chain's CDR3 is CASSQATGSNYGYTF. DNA for the CDR3: TGTGCCAGCAGCCAAGCGACAGGGTCTAACTATGGCTACACCTTC.

This sequence joins TRBV5-4 and TRBJ2-1; 8 bases agree with TRBD2. CDR3 length equals 18 residues. Trimming took 4 bases from V and 8 from J; bases not matched to a gene: 20. Germline CDR1 reads SGHNT; CDR2 reads YYREEE (reference sequence). CDR3 amino acids: CASSPLVGPAGAGHEQFF. For the CDR3, the DNA is TGTGCCAGCAGCCCCCTGGTGGGGCCAGCGGGAGCTGGCCATGAGCAGTTCTTC.

This clone was detected only a few times. The chain links TRBV6-5 to TRBJ1-2, with TRBD1 matching over 8 bases. CDR1 is MNHEY, CDR2 SVGAGI, per germline. Trimming cost V 6 bases and J 2 bases; bases outside gene matches: 5. CDR3 size: 14 residues. The CDR3 is CASRAHRGNYGYTF. CDR3 DNA: TGTGCCAGCAGGGCACACAGGGGGAACTATGGCTACACCTTC.